These 21 T cell receptor beta chains share one sample of origin, sequenced in a study of T cells in Graves' hyperthyroidism and ophthalmopathy. RNA transcripts provided the source from which TCR beta CDR3 regions were amplified. The HTBI primer set served for first-round RT-PCR of the TCR CDR3. TCRdb recomputed calls from the multiplex PCR reads with MiXCR, one row per CDR3 protein. Seen here are some 210,000 distinct CDR3 sequences, approximately 17% observed once, and the top ten hold roughly 50%. Sequencing input: blood. The receptors were gathered from a man in his fifties with Graves' hyperthyroidism.

This clonotype was counted at least ten times. The rearrangement joins TRBV11-3 to TRBJ1-2; no definite D call. V shed 0 bases and J shed 0 bases, with 11 bases lying between them. Germline CDR1 is SGHNT and CDR2 is YENEEA. The CDR3 covers 16 residues. CDR3 nucleotide sequence: TGTGCCAGCAGCTTAGAAGGCCGGGGATCTAACTATGGCTACACCTTC. Translated: CASSLEGRGSNYGYTF. Complete variable domain (other parts from reference TRBV11-3 and TRBJ1-2): EAGVVQSPRYKIIEKKQPVAFWCNPISGHNTLYWYLQNLGQGPELLIRYENEEAVDDSQLPKDRFSAERLKGVDSTLKIQPAELGDSAVYLCASSLEGRGSNYGYTFGSGTRLTVV.

This clonotype was seen many times. The chain links TRBV11-3 to TRBJ2-5, with 14 positions matching TRBD2. V shed 5 bases, J shed 5 bases, and the junction held 4 bases outside the gene matches. The CDR3 consists of 15 residues. CDR1 is SGHNT and CDR2 is YENEEA in the germline V gene. CDR3 amino acids: CASSPRTSGRETQYF. CDR3 nucleotides: TGTGCCAGCAGCCCCCGGACTAGCGGGAGGGAGACCCAGTACTTC.

The sample holds a few counts of this clonotype. This chain connects TRBV29-1 to TRBJ2-1; 8 bases line up with TRBD2. Looked up from germline, CDR1 is SQVTM and CDR2 is ANQGSEA. The CDR3 length is 14 residues. Germline trimming cut 3 bases from V and 6 bases from J; bases unmatched to any gene: 7. The CDR3 sequence: CSVDGTSACNEQFF. Written as DNA, the CDR3 is TGCAGCGTTGATGGGACTAGTGCCTGCAATGAGCAGTTCTTC.

This clonotype was detected ten times or more. The J gene is TRBJ1-1, the V gene TRBV7-9; D may be TRBD1 (6 bases). Between the trimmed V and J ends, which lost 3 bases and 5 bases, there was a span of 10 bases. Germline V gene data show CDR1 as SEHNR and CDR2 as FQNEAQ (reference sequence). CDR3 size: 13 residues. CDR3 sequence reads: CASSFEGETEAFF. The CDR3 DNA is TGTGCCAGCAGCTTTGAGGGGGAGACTGAAGCTTTCTTT. Using reference TRBV7-9 and TRBJ1-1 for the parts outside the CDR3, the full variable domain is DTGVSQNPRHKITKRGQNVTFRCDPISEHNRLYWYRQTLGQGPEFLTYFQNEAQLEKSRLLSDRFSAERPKGSFSTLEIQRTEQGDSAMYLCASSFEGETEAFFGQGTRLTVV.

V usage is TRBV29-1 and J usage is TRBJ1-4, with a tentative D call TRBD1 (6 bases). The CDR3 is made up of 13 amino acids. Germline-derived CDR1 and CDR2 are SQVTM and ANQGSEA. V was pared by 3 bases and J by 8 bases, with 13 bases between. This CDR3 is CSVDRGGAEKLFF. The CDR3 nucleotides are TGCAGCGTTGATCGGGGGGGGGCGGAAAAACTGTTTTTT.

There are many counts of this clonotype. The chain recombines TRBV18 with TRBJ1-5; 7 positions match TRBD1. CDR1 is KGHSH, CDR2 LQKENI, per germline. V was pared by 1 base and J by 3 bases, with 9 bases of the junction left unmatched. The CDR3 consists of 17 residues. CDR3 sequence (DNA): TGTGCCAGCTCACCACAAACAGGGGCGGAGGCCAATCAGCCCCAGCATTTT. It specifies CASSPQTGAEANQPQHF. The entire variable domain, with the rest obtained from reference TRBV18 and TRBJ1-5, is as follows: NAGVMQNPRHLVRRRGQEARLRCSPMKGHSHVYWYRQLPEEGLKFMVYLQKENIIDESGMPKERFSAEFPKEGPSILRIQQVVRGDSAAYFCASSPQTGAEANQPQHFGDGTRLSIL.

This clonotype was seen at least ten times. This chain connects TRBV2 to TRBJ1-5; D ambiguous. From germline, CDR1 is SNHLY and CDR2 FYNNEI. The CDR3 loop spans 15 amino acids. V lost 0 bases and J 6 bases, leaving 12 bases between the germline ends. The CDR3 here is CASSEALSGSQPQHF. The DNA for the CDR3 is TGTGCCAGCAGTGAAGCGCTGTCCGGTAGTCAGCCCCAGCATTTT.

In its sample, this clonotype was seen a few times. The rearrangement joins TRBV6-2 or TRBV6-3 to TRBJ2-3; D possibly corresponds to TRBD1 (6 bases). The CDR3 consists of 18 residues. The germline V and J ends were trimmed by 0 bases and 0 bases, with 16 bases remaining between them. Germline lookup yields CDR1 MNHEY and CDR2 SVGEGT. The CDR3 coding sequence is TGTGCCAGCAGTTACTCTCGCGAGGACAGCCAGAGCACAGATACGCAGTATTTT. Protein product: CASSYSREDSQSTDTQYF.

A few counts support this clonotype. This rearrangement joins TRBV19 to TRBJ2-1, with 8 bases that match TRBD2. Germline V gene sequence: CDR1 LNHDA, CDR2 SQIVND (reference sequence). V was clipped by 0 bases and J by 3 bases; unmatched bases: 7. The CDR3 runs 17 residues. CDR3 sequence: CASSIEAREGVYNEQFF. The CDR3 DNA reads TGTGCCAGTAGTATAGAGGCACGGGAGGGGGTCTACAATGAGCAGTTCTTC.

This clonotype has at least ten counts. This chain joins TRBV28 and TRBJ2-2, with 13 bases that match TRBD2. Trimming cost V 8 bases and J 3 bases; bases outside gene matches: 6. Germline V gene lookup returns CDR1 MDHEN and CDR2 SYDVKM. The CDR3 is made up of 16 amino acids. CDR3 sequence: CASANGLAGDTGELFF. The CDR3 DNA reads TGTGCCAGCGCAAACGGACTAGCGGGAGACACCGGGGAGCTGTTTTTT.

Ten or more counts support this clonotype. The chain recombines TRBV28 with TRBJ2-7; 8 bases fit TRBD2. Germline V gene data show CDR1 as MDHEN and CDR2 as SYDVKM. V lost 2 bases, J lost 1 base, and 4 bases stayed unmatched. CDR3 length: 15 amino acids. The CDR3 coding sequence is TGTGCCAGCAGTTTAATAGCGGGATATTCCTACGAGCAGTACTTC. Translating it yields CASSLIAGYSYEQYF.

The CDR3, as DNA: TGTGCCAGCAGCCAGGACAGGGGACCCGAAGCTTTCTTT. This codes for CASSQDRGPEAFF. The V call is TRBV3-1, the J call TRBJ1-1, with 9 bases fitting TRBD1. The CDR3 totals 13 residues. The ends lost 3 bases at V and 8 bases at J; junction bases unmatched: 4. Germline V lookup: CDR1 LGHDT, CDR2 YNNKEL (reference sequence).

There are many counts of this clonotype. The chain has TRBV3-1 and TRBJ2-7; 9 nucleotides align to TRBD1. Unmatched junction bases numbered 14, after V lost 10 bases and J lost 4 bases. Germline CDR1 reads LGHDT; CDR2 reads YNNKEL (reference sequence). The CDR3 has 15 amino acids. CDR3 residues: CATRQGGTGNYEQYF. In DNA, the CDR3 is TGTGCCACCAGACAGGGGGGGACAGGGAATTACGAGCAGTACTTC.

The V call is TRBV19, the J call TRBJ2-2; the D gene is possibly TRBD1 (6 bases). Between the trimmed V and J ends, which lost 9 bases and 5 bases, there was a span of 10 bases. The CDR3 extends over 12 amino acids. The V gene's germline CDR1 is LNHDA and CDR2 SQIVND (reference sequence). CDR3 sequence: CASLGGTGELFF. Here the CDR3 DNA reads TGTGCCAGCTTAGGGGGAACCGGGGAGCTGTTTTTT.

V and J are TRBV14 and TRBJ2-2; TRBD1 aligns across 8 bases. After removal of 2 bases from V and 3 bases from J, the junction contained 5 bases not matched to a gene. This CDR3 comprises 16 residues. Germline CDR1 is SGHDN and CDR2 is FVKESK. The CDR3: CASSQPRGLDTGELFF. The CDR3 bases are TGTGCCAGCAGCCAACCCAGGGGGCTGGACACCGGGGAGCTGTTTTTT.

This clonotype was observed at least ten times. The rearrangement links TRBV2 to TRBJ2-2, with 9 bases matching TRBD1. Germline CDR1 is SNHLY and CDR2 is FYNNEI. J was trimmed by 5 bases and V by 4 bases; bases with no gene match: 2. This CDR3 comprises 14 residues. The DNA for the CDR3 is TGTGCCAGCAGTGGACAGGGGGAAACCGGGGAGCTGTTTTTT. This encodes CASSGQGETGELFF.

V and J are TRBV29-1 and TRBJ2-5, with a tentative D call TRBD2 (6 bases). The CDR3 covers 12 residues. Germline loops: CDR1 SQVTM, CDR2 ANQGSEA. V was cut by 7 bases and J by 5 bases, with 14 bases left in between. The CDR3 spells CSAAGLGETQYF. The CDR3 nucleotides read TGCAGCGCCGCGGGGTTGGGGGAGACCCAGTACTTC.

This clonotype turned up a few times. V is TRBV5-1 and J is TRBJ2-3; D not resolved. This CDR3 is 16 amino acids long. Germline V gene lookup returns CDR1 SGHRS and CDR2 YFSETQ. Trimming left V 0 bases short and J 5 bases short, with 16 bases between. The CDR3 loop reads CASSLASGISGDTQYF. The CDR3 DNA is TGCGCCAGCAGCTTGGCCTCTGGGATCTCGGGAGATACGCAGTATTTT.

At least ten counts were recorded for this clonotype. The V and J genes are TRBV13 and TRBJ2-5; the D gene is possibly TRBD2 (6 bases). This CDR3 has 17 residues. Looked up from germline, CDR1 is PRHDT and CDR2 is FYEKMQ (reference sequence). The V end was cut by 3 bases, the J end by 5 bases, with 22 bases between. This CDR3 is CASSFSRESDNIETQYF. As DNA, the CDR3 is TGTGCCAGCAGCTTTTCACGGGAGTCAGATAACATCGAGACCCAGTACTTC.

This clonotype has ten or more counts. V gene TRBV7-9 combines with J gene TRBJ2-7; 8 bases map to TRBD1. The CDR3 length is 15 residues. Germline V gene lookup returns CDR1 SEHNR and CDR2 FQNEAQ (reference sequence). J lost 3 bases, V lost 5 bases, and 9 bases had no gene match. CDR3 in amino acids: CASSHGQGSFYEQYF. CDR3 DNA sequence: TGTGCCAGCAGCCACGGACAGGGCAGTTTCTACGAGCAGTACTTC.

This clonotype has only a few counts. The J gene is TRBJ2-1, the V gene TRBV30; D is ambiguous. The CDR3 contains 12 residues. Germline V gene data show CDR1 as GTSNPN and CDR2 as SVGIG (reference sequence). V was clipped by 3 bases and J by 1 base, with 4 bases between them. CDR3 nucleotide sequence: TGTGCCTGGAGCAATTCCTACAATGAGCAGTTCTTC. Amino acid sequence: CAWSNSYNEQFF.